This T cell receptor beta chain was recovered during a study of CD8+ T cells in alopecia areata. Whole-study context: In an open-label trial, patients got 5 to 10 mg tofacitinib twice daily.

Described treatment: oral pan-JAK inhibitor, 5-10 mg twice daily. PBMC-derived CD4+ and CD8+ T cells were sorted. Sequencing relied on a cDNA template that was reverse transcribed from extracted RNA. Sequencing used immunoSEQ multiplex PCR; TCRdb keeps in-frame clones, though not all of them. The sample includes roughly 120,000 clones, 55% to 60% of them seen just once. This sample comprised CD4+ T cells sorted from blood, obtained at week 24, from a patient treated with tofacitinib. The source of this sequence is a human donor with alopecia areata.

The CDR3 protein is CASSIRSEQYF. CDR3 DNA: TGTGCCAGCAGCATACGGAGCGAGCAGTACTTC. This chain connects TRBV13 to TRBJ2-7; D gene ambiguous. The CDR3 extends over 11 amino acids. Trimming took off 5 bases at V and 6 bases at J, with 8 bases between the two ends. CDR1 and CDR2 (germline): PRHDT, FYEKMQ (reference sequence).